The 32 T cell receptor beta chains in this list originate from one sample, sequenced in a study of T-cell memory formation after mild COVID-19. TCRdb re-called the 5' RACE reads with MiXCR, one entry per CDR3 protein. The sample lists roughly 320,000 distinct CDR3 sequences, around 28% occurring once. What was sequenced was PBMCs or a T cell subset sorted from them (not recorded which). Receptor source: an adult woman who had mild COVID-19 (a few samples of this study predate the infection). Cell type and time point are not known.

This clonotype appeared a few times. The rearrangement uses TRBV20-1 and TRBJ2-3; tentatively, D is TRBD2 (6 bases). Trimming took 3 bases from V and 1 from J, leaving 17 bases between them. Germline values: CDR1 DFQATT, CDR2 SNEGSKA (reference sequence). The CDR3 consists of 16 residues. DNA of the CDR3: TGCAGTGCTAGCCAGGGACTCTCTCGGGGCACAGATACGCAGTATTTT. Its protein is CSASQGLSRGTDTQYF.

In its sample, this clonotype was seen once. This chain links TRBV12-3 or TRBV12-4 with TRBJ1-2; D is unresolved. V was clipped by 4 bases and J by 6 bases, with 15 bases between them. This CDR3 has 14 amino acids. The CDR3 coding sequence is TGTGCCAGCAGTTCCGGGTCCCCTGGGAATGGCTACACCTTC. As protein: CASSSGSPGNGYTF.

This clonotype occurred many times. This rearrangement joins TRBV5-1 to TRBJ2-3, with TRBD1 matching 9 bases. Germline lookup yields CDR1 SGHRS and CDR2 YFSETQ. The length of the CDR3 is 16 residues. Trimming removed 0 bases from V and 2 bases from J; junction bases left unmatched: 4. This CDR3 reads CASSLGWDRVTDTQYF. The CDR3 DNA is TGCGCCAGCAGCTTGGGATGGGACAGGGTCACAGATACGCAGTATTTT.

The genes are TRBV12-3 or TRBV12-4 and TRBJ2-7; TRBD1 is a possible D gene (6 bases). The CDR3 runs to 14 residues. Trimming shortened V by 5 bases and J by 3 bases, and 14 bases separated the two germline ends. As DNA, the CDR3 is TGTGCCAGCAGTCGGAACAGGGTCTTCTACGAGCAGTACTTC. Protein sequence: CASSRNRVFYEQYF.

This clonotype was picked up a small number of times. The chain combines TRBV3-1 with TRBJ2-3; no firm D call. CDR3 size: 13 residues. The germline V gene encodes CDR1 LGHDT and CDR2 YNNKEL (reference sequence). Between the trimmed V and J ends, which lost 4 bases and 6 bases, there was a span of 11 bases. CDR3 in DNA: TGTGCCAGCAGCCTAAGTGCCCAGGATACGCAGTATTTT. This codes for CASSLSAQDTQYF.

This clonotype was seen a handful of times. The V gene is TRBV12-3 or TRBV12-4, the J gene TRBJ1-1; 11 nucleotides line up with TRBD1. The CDR3 extends over 16 amino acids. Trimming removed 6 bases from V and 1 base from J; junction bases left unmatched: 7. The CDR3 DNA reads TGTGCCAGCAGATCCGGACAGGGGGCCAAGAACACTGAAGCTTTCTTT. Translated, it gives CASRSGQGAKNTEAFF.

This clonotype was counted only a few times. The junction departs from the called germline gene at one end, perhaps through a read error. V usage is TRBV4-1 and J usage is TRBJ1-5; weak D call: TRBD1 (6 bases). The CDR3 length is 16 residues. The V gene's germline CDR1 is MGHRA and CDR2 YSYEKL. CDR3 amino acids: CASSHPGHGPDQAQHF. CDR3 bases: TGCGCCAGCAGCCACCCGGGACATGGGCCCGATCAGGCCCAGCATTTT.

The rearrangement joins TRBV7-2 to TRBJ2-2, with 9 bases identical to TRBD2. The germline gives CDR1 SGHTA, CDR2 FQGNSA. This CDR3 spans 16 amino acids. With 4 bases clipped from V and 8 bases from J, the junction kept 11 bases outside the gene matches. The CDR3 sequence: CASSSSGLARGGELFF. For the CDR3, the DNA is TGTGCCAGCAGCTCCTCGGGACTAGCAAGAGGAGGGGAGCTGTTTTTT.

This clonotype is a singleton in its sample. The gene calls are TRBV20-1 and TRBJ2-7; TRBD1 agrees at 9 bases. Trimming cost V 1 base and J 5 bases; bases outside gene matches: 9. This CDR3 is built from 15 residues. Germline V CDR1 and CDR2: DFQATT, SNEGSKA (reference sequence). The CDR3 spells CSARASGTGRDEQYF. CDR3 nucleotide sequence: TGCAGTGCTAGAGCATCCGGGACAGGGAGGGACGAGCAGTACTTC.

This clonotype occurred a few times. V gene TRBV7-9 combines with J gene TRBJ1-1, with 10 bases identical to TRBD1. CDR1 is SEHNR and CDR2 is FQNEAQ in the germline V gene (reference sequence). The CDR3 length is 12 residues. V gave up 5 bases and J gave up 10 bases; unmatched junction bases: 4. CDR3 DNA: TGTGCCAGCAGCAGGACAGGGGGAAGAGCTTTCTTT. Amino acid sequence: CASSRTGGRAFF. Supplemented by reference TRBV7-9 and TRBJ1-1, the full variable domain reads DTGVSQNPRHKITKRGQNVTFRCDPISEHNRLYWYRQTLGQGPEFLTYFQNEAQLEKSRLLSDRFSAERPKGSFSTLEIQRTEQGDSAMYLCASSRTGGRAFFGQGTRLTVV.

This clonotype appeared a few times. The V and J genes are TRBV11-2 and TRBJ2-2; maybe TRBD1 (5 bases). The germline CDR1 and CDR2 sequences are SGHAT and FQNNGV. V was trimmed by 3 bases and J by 6 bases, leaving 17 bases between them. CDR3 length equals 16 residues. DNA of the CDR3: TGTGCCAGCAGCTTTTATGGCGGTAGGGGCGCCGGGGAGCTGTTTTTT. Residues: CASSFYGGRGAGELFF.

This chain connects TRBV25-1 to TRBJ1-1; perhaps TRBD1 as D (6 bases). The CDR3 is 17 residues long. Trimming took 0 bases from V and 2 from J, leaving 16 bases between them. The V gene's germline CDR1 is MGHDK and CDR2 SYGVNS. CDR3 nucleotides: TGTGCCAGCAGTGAATACGGGGGGCGAGTGGGCAACACTGAAGCTTTCTTT. It is translated as CASSEYGGRVGNTEAFF.

This clonotype was detected only a few times. V and J are TRBV12-3 or TRBV12-4 and TRBJ1-4, with 7 bases that match TRBD1. V shed 6 bases and J 7 bases; nucleotides not matched to a gene: 8. This CDR3 is 14 amino acids long. CDR3 bases: TGTGCCAGCAGCCTTCGGGACAGTATTGAAAAACTGTTTTTT. Protein sequence: CASSLRDSIEKLFF.

A few counts support this clonotype. The V and J genes are TRBV12-3 or TRBV12-4 and TRBJ2-7, with D possibly matching TRBD2 (5 bases). The V end lost 3 bases, the J end lost 4 bases, and 16 bases lay between the germline ends. The CDR3 spans 15 residues. The CDR3 protein is CASSFGSMGGYEQYF. CDR3 bases: TGTGCCAGCAGTTTTGGGTCCATGGGCGGGTACGAGCAGTACTTC.

The V and J genes are TRBV5-1 and TRBJ1-1, with 8 bases identical to TRBD1. V lost 1 base, J lost 5 bases, and 10 bases stayed unmatched. This CDR3 comprises 16 residues. Germline V gene lookup returns CDR1 SGHRS and CDR2 YFSETQ. For the CDR3, the DNA is TGCGCCAGCAGCTTGATGCCCCAGGGGGCGCGGACTGAAGCTTTCTTT. Translated, it gives CASSLMPQGARTEAFF.

This clonotype has only a few counts. This chain joins TRBV12-3 or TRBV12-4 and TRBJ1-2; 7 nucleotides agree with TRBD1. Trimming removed 2 bases from V and 8 bases from J; junction bases left unmatched: 11. The CDR3 consists of 15 residues. The CDR3 loop is CASSLSTGARGGYTF. As DNA, the CDR3 is TGTGCCAGCAGTTTAAGTACAGGGGCAAGAGGAGGCTACACCTTC.

The V and J genes are TRBV24-1 and TRBJ2-5; D may be TRBD2 (6 bases). Germline V gene lookup returns CDR1 KGHDR and CDR2 SFDVKD. The length of the CDR3 is 16 residues. V was shortened by 1 base and J by 2 bases, with 13 bases between the two germline ends. The CDR3 DNA is TGTGCCACCAGTGATTTTTCCGGGAGTCGGCAAGAGACCCAGTACTTC. It encodes CATSDFSGSRQETQYF.

This chain joins TRBV2 and TRBJ1-5; unclear D gene. The CDR3 sequence is 13 residues long. Germline CDR1 reads SNHLY; CDR2 reads FYNNEI. Trimming left V 7 bases short and J 2 bases short, with 9 bases between. The CDR3 spells CASKERGNQPQHF. CDR3 coding DNA: TGTGCCAGCAAGGAACGAGGCAATCAGCCCCAGCATTTT.

This clonotype was picked up a small number of times. The CDR3 DNA follows: TGTGCCAGCAGACAGTGGGGTTCCATACCAAGTTCCTCCTACAATGAGCAGTTCTTC. It encodes CASRQWGSIPSSSYNEQFF. J is TRBJ2-1 and V is TRBV7-9; D gene unclear. V lost 6 bases and J lost 0, with 24 bases in between. Germline CDR1 SEHNR, CDR2 FQNEAQ (reference sequence). This CDR3 contains 19 residues. The entire variable domain, with the rest obtained from reference TRBV7-9 and TRBJ2-1, is as follows: DTGVSQNPRHKITKRGQNVTFRCDPISEHNRLYWYRQTLGQGPEFLTYFQNEAQLEKSRLLSDRFSAERPKGSFSTLEIQRTEQGDSAMYLCASRQWGSIPSSSYNEQFFGPGTRLTVL.

The chain carries TRBV12-3 or TRBV12-4 and TRBJ1-4, with 8 positions matching TRBD1. After removal of 6 bases from V and 7 bases from J, the junction contained 10 bases not matched to a gene. The CDR3 length is 15 residues. In nucleotides, the CDR3 is TGTGCCAGCAGCCTCCGAACAGGGGGTCCTGAAAAACTGTTTTTT. It yields the protein CASSLRTGGPEKLFF.

This clonotype was detected a few times. V usage is TRBV9 and J usage is TRBJ2-1; TRBD2 agrees at 11 bases. Germline assignment: CDR1 SGDLS and CDR2 YYNGEE. Losses at the gene ends were 3 bases for V and 12 bases for J; bases not matched to a gene: 14. The CDR3 is 16 residues long. CDR3 in amino acids: CASSAPLAGGDTGQFF. The CDR3 bases are TGTGCCAGCAGCGCGCCTCTAGCGGGAGGTGATACAGGGCAGTTCTTC.

This clonotype was seen a few times. V usage is TRBV7-9 and J usage is TRBJ1-1; weak D call: TRBD1 (5 bases). CDR1 and CDR2 (germline): SEHNR, FQNEAQ (reference sequence). This CDR3 spans 15 amino acids. The V and J ends lost 5 bases and 0 bases respectively, with 13 bases between them. CDR3 protein: CASSPGAAMNTEAFF. CDR3 coding DNA: TGTGCCAGCAGCCCCGGGGCGGCTATGAACACTGAAGCTTTCTTT. Full variable domain (missing parts from reference TRBV7-9 and TRBJ1-1): DTGVSQNPRHKITKRGQNVTFRCDPISEHNRLYWYRQTLGQGPEFLTYFQNEAQLEKSRLLSDRFSAERPKGSFSTLEIQRTEQGDSAMYLCASSPGAAMNTEAFFGQGTRLTVV.

This clonotype was counted only a few times. V is TRBV5-5 and J is TRBJ2-3; D is perhaps TRBD1 or TRBD2 (5 bases each). V was pared by 0 bases and J by 4 bases, with 12 bases between. In germline, CDR1 is SGHKS, CDR2 YYEKEE (reference sequence). CDR3 length: 15 residues. Here the CDR3 DNA reads TGTGCCAGCAGCTTGGCCGGGGCGGATGCAGATACGCAGTATTTT. As protein: CASSLAGADADTQYF. The variable domain in full, completed from reference TRBV5-5 and TRBJ2-3, reads DAGVTQSPTHLIKTRGQQVTLRCSPISGHKSVSWYQQVLGQGPQFIFQYYEKEERGRGNFPDRFSARQFPNYSSELNVNALLLGDSALYLCASSLAGADADTQYFGPGTRLTVL.

In this sample, this clonotype turned up a few times. As DNA, the CDR3 is TGTGCCAGCGGACCTAGCGGGAGGAGCACAGATACGCAGTATTTT. It encodes CASGPSGRSTDTQYF. V and J are TRBV9 and TRBJ2-3; 11 positions agree with TRBD2. The germline V gene has CDR1 SGDLS and CDR2 YYNGEE. J lost 0 bases, V lost 7 bases, and 4 bases had no gene match. The CDR3 has 15 amino acids.

The chain links TRBV2 to TRBJ2-3; TRBD1 matches at 8 bases. Trimming cost V 6 bases and J 4 bases; bases outside gene matches: 9. The CDR3 runs 15 residues. Germline lookup yields CDR1 SNHLY and CDR2 FYNNEI. The CDR3 coding sequence is TGTGCCAGCAGCCTAGACAGGGGTCGATCAGATACGCAGTATTTT. It encodes CASSLDRGRSDTQYF.

This clonotype was seen more than once but under ten times. The chain combines TRBV7-9 with TRBJ2-1, with a weak D call TRBD2 (5 bases). V shed 1 base and J shed 8 bases, with 12 bases lying between them. The CDR3 extends over 14 amino acids. Germline V gene lookup returns CDR1 SEHNR and CDR2 FQNEAQ (reference sequence). The CDR3 here is CASSLGSLADEQFF. The CDR3 nucleotides read TGTGCCAGCAGCTTAGGATCGCTAGCTGATGAGCAGTTCTTC.

This clonotype was observed at least ten times. The chain is built from TRBV27 and TRBJ2-3, with 7 bases identical to TRBD1. V gave up 3 bases and J gave up 1 base; unmatched junction bases: 7. The CDR3 has 16 amino acids. Looked up from germline, CDR1 is MNHEY and CDR2 is SMNVEV (reference sequence). CDR3 sequence: CASSFSRGQGTDTQYF. The CDR3 DNA reads TGTGCCAGCAGTTTTTCGAGGGGGCAAGGCACAGATACGCAGTATTTT.

This clonotype was counted a few times. This chain connects TRBV6-5 to TRBJ2-1; D ambiguous. Germline CDR1 is MNHEY and CDR2 is SVGAGI. The CDR3 has 13 residues. Trimming cost V 6 bases and J 6 bases, with 12 bases left between them. The CDR3 sequence: CASRERSVNEQFF. The CDR3 DNA reads as TGTGCCAGCAGGGAGCGTTCCGTCAATGAGCAGTTCTTC.

This clonotype was detected only once. The J gene is TRBJ1-1, the V gene TRBV6-2 or TRBV6-3, with D tentatively TRBD1 (6 bases). Germline CDR1 and CDR2: MNHEY and SVGEGT. The CDR3 length is 14 residues. V lost 2 bases and J lost 0, with 7 bases in between. CDR3 nucleotide sequence: TGTGCCAGCAGTTACGGGGGCCTGAACACTGAAGCTTTCTTT. Its translation is CASSYGGLNTEAFF.

This clonotype was seen only a few times. The chain has TRBV7-3 and TRBJ2-2; D remains ambiguous. The germline gives CDR1 SGHTA, CDR2 FQGTGA. The CDR3 length is 14 residues. The germline V and J ends were trimmed by 5 bases and 3 bases, with 10 bases remaining between them. CDR3 sequence: CASSPDGYTGELFF. As DNA, the CDR3 is TGTGCCAGCAGCCCGGACGGATACACCGGGGAGCTGTTTTTT.

The J gene is TRBJ2-7, the V gene TRBV5-1; weak D call: TRBD2 (5 bases). Germline lookup yields CDR1 SGHRS and CDR2 YFSETQ. The CDR3 runs 15 residues. Trimming removed 0 bases at V and 0 bases at J, with 10 bases between. The CDR3 protein is CASSLAGGNSYEQYF. CDR3 bases: TGCGCCAGCAGCTTGGCCGGAGGCAACTCCTACGAGCAGTACTTC.

This clonotype was observed at least ten times. V gene TRBV24-1 combines with J gene TRBJ2-1; 9 bases are a match to TRBD2. Unmatched junction bases numbered 9, after V lost 4 bases and J lost 9 bases. In germline, CDR1 is KGHDR, CDR2 SFDVKD. CDR3 length equals 15 residues. CDR3 sequence (DNA): TGTGCCACCAGTGAAGGGGGACTAGCTATTTCTGAGCAGTTCTTC. Amino acids: CATSEGGLAISEQFF.